This TCR beta chain was observed in a study of blood T cell repertoires in COVID-19. Study in general: Italy, Spain and the United States were the sources of the convalescent and acute COVID-19 samples. PBMCs, B-cell-depleted T cells, or T cells provided the cDNA or gDNA that made up the material.

Source study methods: Researchers report that nucleated cell counts were estimated from reference gene primer amplification. Profiled with immunoSEQ multiplex PCR; TCRdb holds only in-frame clones, not every one. The V and J calls and the clone size are those of that table, but D and trimming were determined from the DNA. The data hold tens of thousands of clones, with more than 75% observed a single time. The CDR3 loop spans 14 amino acids. The V gene's germline CDR1 is SGHRS and CDR2 YFSETQ. V was pared by 5 bases and J by 9 bases, with 11 bases of the junction left unmatched. The TCR was taken from a woman older than 75 with acute or convalescent COVID-19. The rearrangement uses TRBV5-1 and TRBJ1-2, with 9 bases fitting TRBD1. Sequenced: peripheral blood. The CDR3 DNA reads as TGCGCCAGCAGTCCCGGGACAGGGTATAGGAGCTACACCTTC. This encodes CASSPGTGYRSYTF.